One and the same sample provided the 20 T cell receptor beta chains below, sequenced in a study of OX40 agonist ivuxolimab in advanced cancers. Clones were sequenced by immunoSEQ multiplex PCR, and TCRdb holds only the in-frame ones, with some missing. The sample contains 20,000 to 25,000 clones, more than 75% of which appear only once. The material sequenced was CD4+ or CD8+ T cells sorted from blood, taken in a trial of the OX40 agonist ivuxolimab. These receptors came from an adult with an advanced solid tumor such as melanoma, head and neck, liver or kidney cancer.

J is TRBJ1-4 and V is TRBV29-1, with D tentatively TRBD1 (5 bases). V lost 2 bases to trimming and J lost 7 bases, with 8 bases between them. The V gene's germline CDR1 is SQVTM and CDR2 ANQGSEA. The CDR3 is made up of 12 amino acids. The CDR3 sequence is CSVESGGEKLFF. In DNA form, the CDR3 reads TGCAGCGTTGAATCTGGGGGTGAAAAACTGTTTTTT.

The chain is built from TRBV10-2 and TRBJ1-1; D is undetermined. Germline-derived CDR1 and CDR2 are WSHSY and SAAADI. The CDR3 runs to 14 residues. V was clipped by 2 bases and J by 3 bases, with 10 bases between them. For the CDR3, the DNA is TGCGCCAGCAGTGAGCAAGTCTTTGACACTGAAGCTTTCTTT. Its protein is CASSEQVFDTEAFF.

The chain uses TRBV7-9 and TRBJ2-3; 8 positions agree with TRBD1. The trim removed 4 bases at V and 5 bases at J, leaving 14 bases unmatched. Per the germline V gene, CDR1 is SEHNR and CDR2 is FQNEAQ (reference sequence). This CDR3 spans 17 amino acids. The CDR3 reads CASSSRPLDRGRDTQYF. CDR3 DNA sequence: TGTGCCAGCAGCTCCAGACCATTAGACAGGGGTAGAGATACGCAGTATTTT.

This rearrangement joins TRBV7-5 to TRBJ2-7; no check of the table's D call, TRBD2, against the DNA was made. TRBV7-5 is a pseudogene segment. The CDR3 has 15 residues. The CDR3 is CASSLGTGFSNEQYF. The CDR3 coding sequence is TGTGCCAGCAGCTTGGGTACCGGGTTTAGCAACGAGCAGTACTTC.

This clone showed up just once. The chain joins TRBV4-1 to TRBJ2-1, with unresolved D. V was trimmed by 1 base and J by 0 bases, leaving 10 bases between them. Germline values: CDR1 MGHRA, CDR2 YSYEKL. The CDR3 spans 16 residues. The CDR3 DNA sequence: TGCGCCAGCAGCCAAGTTCCGTTCGGCTCCTACAATGAGCAGTTCTTC. It is translated as CASSQVPFGSYNEQFF.

The genes are TRBV5-1 and TRBJ2-7; D may be TRBD1 (6 bases). Trimming pared 0 bases from V and 1 base from J, leaving 17 bases between. The CDR3 consists of 17 residues. Per germline, CDR1 SGHRS and CDR2 YFSETQ. The CDR3, as DNA: TGCGCCAGCAGCTTGGGCCCTACAGGGCAGCTTTCCTACGAGCAGTACTTC. It is translated as CASSLGPTGQLSYEQYF.

V is TRBV9 and J is TRBJ2-5; D gene unclear. CDR1 is SGDLS, CDR2 YYNGEE, per germline. Between the trimmed V and J ends, which lost 4 bases and 1 base, there was a span of 14 bases. CDR3 size: 15 residues. The CDR3 protein is CASSPGELTQETQYF. CDR3 nucleotide sequence: TGTGCCAGCAGCCCTGGGGAACTAACCCAAGAGACCCAGTACTTC.

This chain links TRBV7-8 with TRBJ2-1; D uncertain. The germline V and J ends were trimmed by 6 bases and 10 bases, with 13 bases remaining between them. This CDR3 contains 12 residues. The germline CDR1 and CDR2 sequences are SGHVS and FQNEAQ. The CDR3 spells CASSFWVDEQFF. The CDR3 DNA reads TGTGCCAGCAGTTTCTGGGTTGACGAGCAGTTCTTC.

The chain employs TRBV5-6 and TRBJ2-7, with 7 positions matching TRBD1. V trimming: 3 bases; J trimming: 1 base; junction bases outside the gene matches: 4. This CDR3 is built from 14 residues. CDR1 is SGHDT and CDR2 is YYEEEE in the germline V gene. Here the CDR3 reads CASSSQGRSYEQYF. As DNA, the CDR3 is TGTGCCAGCAGCTCACAGGGGAGATCCTACGAGCAGTACTTC. Full variable domain (missing parts from reference TRBV5-6 and TRBJ2-7): DAGVTQSPTHLIKTRGQQVTLRCSPKSGHDTVSWYQQALGQGPQFIFQYYEEEERQRGNFPDRFSGHQFPNYSSELNVNALLLGDSALYLCASSSQGRSYEQYFGPGTRLTVT.

The V call is TRBV19, the J call TRBJ2-7, with D perhaps TRBD2 (6 bases). V lost 7 bases and J lost 3, with 19 bases in between. The CDR3 sequence is 15 residues long. CDR1 and CDR2 (germline): LNHDA, SQIVND (reference sequence). CDR3 region: CASTIESGRFYEQYF. CDR3 bases: TGTGCCAGTACCATCGAGTCAGGGAGGTTCTACGAGCAGTACTTC.

The chain couples TRBV28 to TRBJ1-5, with 7 bases aligning to TRBD1. The length of the CDR3 is 15 residues. The J segment lost 3 bases and the V segment lost 5 bases, leaving 7 bases of the junction unmatched. The germline V gene encodes CDR1 MDHEN and CDR2 SYDVKM. CDR3 amino acids: CASSPVRGANQPQHF. CDR3 bases: TGTGCCAGCAGTCCTGTCAGGGGGGCCAATCAGCCCCAGCATTTT.

This chain links TRBV18 with TRBJ2-7, with D perhaps assigned TRBD1 or TRBD2 (5 bases each). CDR3 size: 13 residues. Germline V gene lookup returns CDR1 KGHSH and CDR2 LQKENI. Trimming shortened V by 4 bases and J by 3 bases, and 10 bases separated the two germline ends. This chain's CDR3 is CASSRDGNYEQYF. DNA for the CDR3: TGTGCCAGCTCACGGGACGGAAACTACGAGCAGTACTTC.

The chain combines TRBV7-9 with TRBJ2-7, with D unclear. Between the trimmed V and J ends, which lost 3 bases and 0 bases, there was a span of 15 bases. The germline CDR1 and CDR2 sequences are SEHNR and FQNEAQ (reference sequence). The CDR3 loop spans 16 amino acids. The chain's CDR3 is CASSLAGPASSYEQYF. The CDR3 DNA sequence: TGTGCCAGCAGCTTGGCTGGGCCCGCCAGCTCCTACGAGCAGTACTTC.

This chain joins TRBV28 and TRBJ1-5, with D perhaps matching TRBD1 (5 bases). This CDR3 contains 16 residues. Per germline, CDR1 MDHEN and CDR2 SYDVKM. Between the trimmed V and J ends, which lost 2 bases and 1 base, there was a span of 12 bases. The CDR3 nucleotides read TGTGCCAGCAGTTTACGAGTGGGGGGAAGCAATCAGCCCCAGCATTTT. This translates into CASSLRVGGSNQPQHF.

This clone was counted a few times. The chain uses TRBV29-1 and TRBJ1-1; D uncertain. Between the trimmed V and J ends, which lost 0 bases and 6 bases, there was a span of 14 bases. The CDR3 has 14 amino acids. Germline CDR1 SQVTM, CDR2 ANQGSEA. The CDR3 loop reads CSVEDPRKGPEAFF. The CDR3 bases are TGCAGCGTTGAAGATCCCCGGAAAGGCCCTGAAGCTTTCTTT.

The chain links TRBV28 to TRBJ1-4, with a possible D match to TRBD1 (5 bases). The CDR3 is 14 amino acids. Per germline, CDR1 MDHEN and CDR2 SYDVKM. The ends were cut back, 2 bases at V and 6 bases at J, with 10 bases in the middle. The chain's CDR3 is CASSLNRFYEKLFF. The CDR3 nucleotides read TGTGCCAGCAGTTTAAACAGGTTCTATGAAAAACTGTTTTTT. The full variable domain, rest sourced from reference TRBV28 and TRBJ1-4, is DVKVTQSSRYLVKRTGEKVFLECVQDMDHENMFWYRQDPGLGLRLIYFSYDVKMKEKGDIPEGYSVSREKKERFSLILESASTNQTSMYLCASSLNRFYEKLFFGSGTQLSVL.

This sequence joins TRBV2 and TRBJ1-1, with no clear D. V shed 8 bases and J shed 4 bases, with 2 bases lying between them. The length of the CDR3 is 9 residues. From germline, CDR1 is SNHLY and CDR2 FYNNEI. CDR3 nucleotide sequence: TGTGCCAGCGGCACTGAAGCTTTCTTT. This codes for CASGTEAFF.

The V call is TRBV6-5, the J call TRBJ2-1, with a possible D match to TRBD2 (6 bases). The V and J ends lost 7 bases and 4 bases respectively, with 14 bases between them. This CDR3 has 14 residues. Germline CDR1 reads MNHEY; CDR2 reads SVGAGI. The CDR3 DNA reads as TGTGCCAGCATGGGGGTGGGGACTTACAATGAGCAGTTCTTC. Its protein is CASMGVGTYNEQFF.

V is TRBV19 and J is TRBJ1-1, with D tentatively TRBD1 (5 bases). The CDR3 runs to 14 residues. V was shortened by 1 base and J by 7 bases, with 13 bases between the two germline ends. The germline gives CDR1 LNHDA, CDR2 SQIVND (reference sequence). CDR3 residues: CASSIGGRPVEAFF. CDR3 nucleotides: TGTGCCAGTAGTATAGGGGGCAGACCGGTTGAAGCTTTCTTT.

This chain connects TRBV29-1 to TRBJ2-7; a weak D match, TRBD2 (6 bases). This CDR3 is 13 amino acids long. Germline CDR1 is SQVTM and CDR2 is ANQGSEA. V was pared by 4 bases and J by 2 bases, with 12 bases between. The CDR3 here is CSVGTGEAYEQYF. DNA for the CDR3: TGCAGCGTTGGAACGGGGGAGGCCTACGAGCAGTACTTC.